The rows below give T cell receptor beta chains drawn from one sample of a study of chemoradiotherapy in HPV16-positive cancers. Clones were sequenced by immunoSEQ multiplex PCR, and TCRdb holds only the in-frame ones, with some missing. Of around 22,000 clones listed, roughly 92% are singletons. The sequences come from blood, collected from a patient who underwent chemoradiotherapy. These TCRs come from a human donor with HPV-associated anogenital cancer. Each CDR3 is given with its conserved first and last residue. A D gene is named only where the DNA matches it firmly. Part of the rows lack a size; the others show once, few, many or a class for expanded clones.

TRBD2	.	TRBV28	TRBJ2-1	TGTGCCAGCAGTCTCGGGACTAGCGGGAAAGGTGAGCAGTTCTTC	CASSLGTSGKGEQFF
TRBD1	.	TRBV7-9	TRBJ2-1	TGTGCCAGCAGCCGACAGGGCTCCTACAATGAGCAGTTCTTC	CASSRQGSYNEQFF
.	.	TRBV7-9	TRBJ1-5	TGTGCCAGCAGCCTCTACGACGGTCCTCCCGGGCCCCAGCATTTT	CASSLYDGPPGPQHF
.	.	TRBV5-4	TRBJ2-3	TGTGCCAGCAGCCAGGATGCGGATACGCAGTATTTT	CASSQDADTQYF
TRBD2	.	TRBV7-2	TRBJ2-1	TGTGCCAGCAGCCAAACTAGCGGGAGGCATGAGCAGTTCTTC	CASSQTSGRHEQFF
.	once	TRBV2	TRBJ2-1	TGTGCCAGCAGTGAGGAGCCGGGGGTTCGAGTGCAGTTCTTC	CASSEEPGVRVQFF
TRBD1	.	TRBV6-1	TRBJ2-1	TGTGCCAGCAGTGAAGCAATGGGACAGTACAATGAGCAGTTCTTC	CASSEAMGQYNEQFF
TRBD1	once	TRBV5-1	TRBJ1-2	TGCGCCAGCAGCTTCTGGACAGGGGCTGACGGCTACACCTTC	CASSFWTGADGYTF
.	.	TRBV4-1	TRBJ2-2	TGCGCCAGCAGCCAAGGGTTTCTTGAGCCCACCGGGGAGCTGTTTTTT	CASSQGFLEPTGELFF
.	.	TRBV7-3	TRBJ2-1	TGTGCCAGCAGCCCCAAGCGGGGCGACAGGGGAAGCTACAATGAGCAGTTCTTC	CASSPKRGDRGSYNEQFF
TRBD2	.	TRBV5-1	TRBJ2-1	TGCGCCAGCAGCAGTACCTGGGGGGGCTCCTACAATGAGCAGTTCTTC	CASSSTWGGSYNEQFF
.	.	TRBV7-7	TRBJ2-2	TGTGCTAGCAGCAAAACACCGGGCCCGTCCGGGGAGCTGTTTTTT	CASSKTPGPSGELFF
.	.	TRBV19	TRBJ2-1	TGTGCCAGTAGTATAGGAGCCGCCGAGCAGTTCTTC	CASSIGAAEQFF
.	once	TRBV4-3	TRBJ2-7	TGCGCCAGCAGCCAGGGCCTACCGTCCGGGCAGTACTTC	CASSQGLPSGQYF
TRBD2	.	TRBV19	TRBJ2-5	TGTGCCAGTAGTCTCTCTCCATCGGGGGGCCAGTACTTC	CASSLSPSGGQYF
.	once	TRBV19	TRBJ1-5	TGTGCCAGTAGTATCCTCGGGACACCTGAAAAGCTGCCCCAGCATTTT	CASSILGTPEKLPQHF
TRBD1	.	TRBV7-9	TRBJ2-7	TGTGCCAGCAGCTTCAGGGGGACCGGCTACGAGCAGTACTTC	CASSFRGTGYEQYF
.	.	TRBV27	TRBJ1-5	TGTGCCAGCAGGCCCCTCGGCGGGTTCAGCAATCAGCCCCAGCATTTT	CASRPLGGFSNQPQHF
TRBD1	once	TRBV5-4	TRBJ1-1	TGTGCCAGCAGCCCTTTCGGGACAGTGAACACTGAAGCTTTCTTT	CASSPFGTVNTEAFF
.	once	TRBV19	TRBJ1-6	TGTGCCAGTAATGAGGGGCGGGATTCACCCCTCCACTTT	CASNEGRDSPLHF
.	.	TRBV27	TRBJ2-3	TGTGCCAGCAGTTTACTTGGGGGCGGCACAGATACGCAGTATTTT	CASSLLGGGTDTQYF
.	.	TRBV18	TRBJ1-4	TGTGCCAGCTCACCGCAAGGGGGGGAAAAACTGTTTTTT	CASSPQGGEKLFF
.	.	TRBV4-3	TRBJ1-2	TGCGCCAGCAGCCCGGACGCACGCTATGGCTACACCTTC	CASSPDARYGYTF
.	.	TRBV7-8	TRBJ1-1	TGTGCCAGCAGCTTAGTGGGTGCTGGGATGAACACTGAAGCTTTCTTT	CASSLVGAGMNTEAFF
.	.	TRBV6-7	TRBJ2-3	TGTGCCAGCAGTTACTCGGGGGGGCACACAGATACGCAGTATTTT	CASSYSGGHTDTQYF
.	.	TRBV19	TRBJ2-1	TGTGCCAGTAGTATCCCCCGTACACAGTACAATGAGCAGTTCTTC	CASSIPRTQYNEQFF
.	.	TRBV12-5	TRBJ2-7	TGTGCTAGTGGAAAACAGCGGTTCTACGAGCAGTACTTC	CASGKQRFYEQYF
.	.	TRBV21-1	TRBJ1-5	TGTGCCAGCAGCAAATCTTGGCAGGGATTTCAGCCCCAGCATTTT	CASSKSWQGFQPQHF